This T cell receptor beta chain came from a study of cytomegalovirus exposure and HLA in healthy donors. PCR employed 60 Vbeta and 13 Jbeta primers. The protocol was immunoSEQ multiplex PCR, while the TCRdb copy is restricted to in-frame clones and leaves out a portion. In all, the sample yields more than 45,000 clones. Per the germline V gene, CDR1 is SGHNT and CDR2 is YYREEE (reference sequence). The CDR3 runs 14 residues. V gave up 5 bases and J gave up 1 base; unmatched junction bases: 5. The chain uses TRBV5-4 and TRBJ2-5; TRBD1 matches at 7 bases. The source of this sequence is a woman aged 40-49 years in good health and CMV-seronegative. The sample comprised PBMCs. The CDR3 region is CASREGTVQETQYF. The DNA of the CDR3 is TGTGCCAGCAGGGAAGGGACAGTCCAAGAGACCCAGTACTTC.